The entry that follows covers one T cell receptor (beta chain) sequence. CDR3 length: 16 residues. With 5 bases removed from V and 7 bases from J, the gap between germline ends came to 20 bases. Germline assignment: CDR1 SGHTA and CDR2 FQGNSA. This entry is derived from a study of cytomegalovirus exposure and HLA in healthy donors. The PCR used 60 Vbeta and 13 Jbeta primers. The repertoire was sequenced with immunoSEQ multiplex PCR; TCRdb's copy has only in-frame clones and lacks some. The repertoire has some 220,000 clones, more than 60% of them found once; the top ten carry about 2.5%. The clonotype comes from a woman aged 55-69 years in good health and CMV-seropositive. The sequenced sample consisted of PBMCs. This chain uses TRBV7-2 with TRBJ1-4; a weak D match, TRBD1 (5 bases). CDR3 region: CASSHSRQVGGEKLFF. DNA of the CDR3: TGTGCCAGCAGCCACAGTCGCCAGGTCGGGGGTGAAAAACTGTTTTTT. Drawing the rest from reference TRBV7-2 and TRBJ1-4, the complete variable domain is GAGVSQSPSNKVTEKGKDVELRCDPISGHTALYWYRQSLGQGLEFLIYFQGNSAPDKSGLPSDRFSAERTGGSVSTLTIQRTQQEDSAVYLCASSHSRQVGGEKLFFGSGTQLSVL.